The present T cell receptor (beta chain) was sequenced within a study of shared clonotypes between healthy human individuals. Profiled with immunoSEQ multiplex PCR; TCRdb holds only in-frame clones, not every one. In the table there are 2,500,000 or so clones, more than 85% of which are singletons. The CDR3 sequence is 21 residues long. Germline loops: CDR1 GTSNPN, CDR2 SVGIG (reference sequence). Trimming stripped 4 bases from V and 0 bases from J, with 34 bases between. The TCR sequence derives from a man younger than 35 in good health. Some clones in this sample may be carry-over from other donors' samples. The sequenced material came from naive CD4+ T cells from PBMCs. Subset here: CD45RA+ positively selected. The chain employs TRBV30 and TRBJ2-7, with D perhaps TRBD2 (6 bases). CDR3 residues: CAWIPRDCLRFLAKYSYEQYF. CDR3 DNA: TGTGCCTGGATCCCTCGTGATTGTCTTAGATTCCTAGCGAAGTACTCCTACGAGCAGTACTTC.